This TCR beta chain was documented in a study of shared clonotypes between healthy human individuals. Study information: Each donor's CD4 naive and CD4 memory cells filled three plates apiece, CD8 naive two, and CD8 memory one.

Study results and caveats: Larger richness was generally estimated for naive than memory subsets.

About this clone: The target antigen is unknown.

This CDR3 region has 16 residues. CDR1 and CDR2 (germline): SEHNR, FQNEAQ (reference sequence). V dropped 1 base and J dropped 5; count of bases not matched to a gene: 10. Once extracted for a subset, genomic DNA was divided evenly among several immunoSEQ plates. TCRdb keeps only in-frame clones here, not all; method: immunoSEQ multiplex PCR. The sample lists a few hundred thousand clones; less than 85% were seen once. Naive CD45RA+ and memory CD45RA-negative subsets were split from CD4+ cells. V gene TRBV7-9 combines with J gene TRBJ2-7, with 8 positions matching TRBD2. Input material: memory CD4+ T cells sorted from blood. Specified subset: CD45RA-negative fraction. This sequence was found in a man aged 25 to 40 in good health. The CDR3 DNA is TGTGCCAGCAGCTTAGTTCGGGTTAGCGGGATCGACGAGCAGTACTTC. Translating gives CASSLVRVSGIDEQYF.